The source of this TCR beta chain is a study of regulatory T cells in long-lasting Graves disease. Study overall: For under 3 months, newly diagnosed Graves' patients had been taking antithyroid drugs. Findings and caveats of the study: With a small sample size, accuracy may have been reduced. TRBV28, TRBJ1-2 and TRBJ2-5 were favored in persistent disease.

Time point here: newly diagnosed GD, antithyroid drugs for less than 3 months. TCR sequences were obtained from RNA taken from PBMCs. This clonotype was seen many times. The target antigen is unknown. Sequencing libraries for TCR beta were prepared with iRepertoire HTBI primers and Arm-PCR of CDR3 regions. TCRdb re-derived calls from the multiplex PCR reads in MiXCR, one entry per CDR3 protein. The table includes some 250,000 distinct CDR3 sequences, approximately 20% detected once. The CDR3 has 16 residues. With V trimmed by 4 bases and J by 5 bases, 11 bases remained unmatched. The V gene's germline CDR1 is SEHNR and CDR2 FQNEAQ (reference sequence).

The sequenced sample was peripheral blood mononuclear cells (PBMCs), obtained at new diagnosis, from a patient treated with antithyroid drugs. The genes are TRBV7-9 and TRBJ2-7; 10 nucleotides match TRBD2. The TCR comes from a female donor with Graves disease. The CDR3 nucleotides read TGTGCCAGCAGCTACCTTGCGGCGACTAGCGGGCACGAGCAGTACTTC. Protein product: CASSYLAATSGHEQYF.